These 24 T cell receptor beta chains came from one sample sequenced in a study of cytomegalovirus exposure and HLA in healthy donors. The assay was immunoSEQ multiplex PCR, and TCRdb's table has in-frame clones only and misses some. The sample holds over 200,000 clones, 87% seen once. Sequences were obtained from PBMCs. The receptors originated from a woman aged 18-35 years in good health and CMV-seropositive.

This clone was counted between two and nine times. V is TRBV19 and J is TRBJ1-5; 7 nucleotides agree with TRBD1. There are 13 residues in the CDR3. The ends lost 9 bases at V and 5 bases at J; junction bases unmatched: 7. Per germline, CDR1 LNHDA and CDR2 SQIVND (reference sequence). This CDR3 is CASERQGYQPQHF. As DNA, the CDR3 is TGTGCCAGCGAAAGACAGGGTTATCAGCCCCAGCATTTT. Full variable domain (remainder filled in from reference TRBV19 and TRBJ1-5): DGGITQSPKYLFRKEGQNVTLSCEQNLNHDAMYWYRQDPGQGLRLIYYSQIVNDFQKGDIAEGYSVSREKKESFPLTVTSAQKNPTAFYLCASERQGYQPQHFGDGTRLSIL.

The chain's CDR3 is CASSLASEGPRTEAFF. The DNA for the CDR3 is TGTGCCAGCAGCTTGGCCTCGGAGGGGCCACGCACTGAAGCTTTCTTT. V usage is TRBV5-6 and J usage is TRBJ1-1; a possible D gene is TRBD1 (5 bases). V lost 0 bases and J lost 4, with 16 bases in between. The germline V gene encodes CDR1 SGHDT and CDR2 YYEEEE. The CDR3 is 16 amino acids.

This chain links TRBV11-2 with TRBJ2-6; D is unclear. V dropped 3 bases and J dropped 0 bases, with 3 bases sitting between them. Per germline, CDR1 SGHAT and CDR2 FQNNGV. This CDR3 contains 14 residues. DNA of the CDR3: TGTGCCAGCAGCTTCAGCTCTGGGGCCAACGTCCTGACTTTC. Its protein product is CASSFSSGANVLTF.

The chain joins TRBV5-1 to TRBJ2-7; possibly TRBD1 for D (6 bases). Trimming removed 5 bases from V and 2 bases from J, with 11 bases in between. This CDR3 is built from 13 residues. CDR1 is SGHRS, CDR2 YFSETQ, per germline. The DNA for the CDR3 is TGCGCCAGCAGTCCAGGGGCCCCCTACGAGCAGTACTTC. Its translation: CASSPGAPYEQYF. Using reference TRBV5-1 and TRBJ2-7 for the parts outside the CDR3, the full variable domain is KAGVTQTPRYLIKTRGQQVTLSCSPISGHRSVSWYQQTPGQGLQFLFEYFSETQRNKGNFPGRFSGRQFSNSRSEMNVSTLELGDSALYLCASSPGAPYEQYFGPGTRLTVT.

The chain is built from TRBV5-4 and TRBJ2-1, with D possibly being TRBD2 (6 bases). Germline CDR1 and CDR2: SGHNT and YYREEE (reference sequence). The CDR3 covers 13 residues. V was cut by 3 bases and J by 9 bases, with 13 bases left in between. CDR3 sequence: CASSYDLASEQFF. For the CDR3, the DNA is TGTGCCAGCAGCTATGATCTAGCGAGTGAGCAGTTCTTC.

The chain employs TRBV18 and TRBJ2-1; 10 positions match TRBD2. Germline CDR1 reads KGHSH; CDR2 reads LQKENI. V was pared by 1 base and J by 1 base, with 4 bases of the junction left unmatched. The CDR3 has 17 amino acids. The CDR3 region is CASSPRLAGVSYNEQFF. The CDR3 DNA sequence: TGTGCCAGCTCACCACGCCTAGCGGGGGTATCCTACAATGAGCAGTTCTTC.

CDR3: CSGHYRADTEAFF. CDR3 in DNA: TGCAGCGGCCATTACAGGGCGGACACTGAAGCTTTCTTT. The V and J genes are TRBV29-1 and TRBJ1-1; weak D call: TRBD1 (6 bases). Germline CDR1 SQVTM, CDR2 ANQGSEA. The CDR3 runs 13 residues. V was trimmed by 7 bases and J by 3 bases, leaving 15 bases between them.

The genes are TRBV5-1 and TRBJ2-1; D unresolved. Germline loops: CDR1 SGHRS, CDR2 YFSETQ. Trimming left V 4 bases short and J 5 bases short, with 10 bases between. The CDR3 has 13 amino acids. CDR3: CASSPVPNNEQFF. DNA of the CDR3: TGCGCCAGCAGCCCGGTCCCCAACAATGAGCAGTTCTTC.

The chain links TRBV27 to TRBJ1-2, with 7 bases matching TRBD1. The CDR3 length is 15 residues. Per germline, CDR1 MNHEY and CDR2 SMNVEV (reference sequence). Germline trimming cut 3 bases from V and 4 bases from J; bases unmatched to any gene: 8. The CDR3, as DNA: TGTGCCAGCAGTTTCTCGACAGGGAGTACCTATGGCTACACCTTC. As protein: CASSFSTGSTYGYTF.

This clone has at least ten counts. The chain has TRBV5-1 and TRBJ2-2, with D possibly TRBD2 on 6 matching bases. The CDR3 covers 16 residues. Germline CDR1 SGHRS, CDR2 YFSETQ. Trimming pared 4 bases from V and 4 bases from J, leaving 17 bases between. The CDR3 protein is CASSRSTSRSTGELFF. Written as DNA, the CDR3 is TGCGCCAGCAGCCGATCGACTAGTCGGAGCACCGGGGAGCTGTTTTTT. The full variable domain, completed using reference TRBV5-1 and TRBJ2-2, is KAGVTQTPRYLIKTRGQQVTLSCSPISGHRSVSWYQQTPGQGLQFLFEYFSETQRNKGNFPGRFSGRQFSNSRSEMNVSTLELGDSALYLCASSRSTSRSTGELFFGEGSRLTVL.

The chain links TRBV27 to TRBJ2-3; D is ambiguous. In germline, CDR1 is MNHEY, CDR2 SMNVEV (reference sequence). The CDR3 consists of 11 residues. Deletions cut 5 bases from V and 3 bases from J, with 3 bases between. The CDR3 here is CASSPTDTQYF. Written as DNA, the CDR3 is TGTGCCAGCAGTCCAACAGATACGCAGTATTTT.

The chain uses TRBV12-5 and TRBJ2-7; 9 nucleotides agree with TRBD1. The CDR3 runs 16 residues. Germline V gives CDR1 LGHNT, CDR2 FRNRAP. Trimming removed 1 base from V and 0 bases from J; junction bases left unmatched: 4. The CDR3 bases are TGTGCTAGTGGTTTGGCCGGGACAGGGTTCTCCTACGAGCAGTACTTC. Its translation is CASGLAGTGFSYEQYF.

The table lists this clone with many counts. This chain links TRBV6-4 with TRBJ2-7; 7 bases are shared with TRBD1. This CDR3 has 15 residues. Germline V gene lookup returns CDR1 MRHNA and CDR2 SNTAGT. V was clipped by 3 bases and J by 0 bases; unmatched bases: 5. CDR3 nucleotide sequence: TGTGCCAGCAGTGAAAACGGGGACAGCTCCTACGAGCAGTACTTC. It specifies CASSENGDSSYEQYF.

This clone has only a few counts. The chain carries TRBV30 and TRBJ2-7, with 10 nucleotides matching TRBD1. After removal of 0 bases from V and 3 bases from J, the junction contained 5 bases not matched to a gene. Looked up from germline, CDR1 is GTSNPN and CDR2 is SVGIG (reference sequence). The CDR3 totals 15 residues. The CDR3 loop is CAWSVRGQGGYEQYF. The CDR3 DNA is TGTGCCTGGAGTGTACGAGGACAGGGGGGCTACGAGCAGTACTTC.

As regards this clone: In the same sample, other DNA sequences code for this CDR3. The chain recombines TRBV29-1 with TRBJ1-1; weak D call: TRBD1 (6 bases). Germline V CDR1 and CDR2: SQVTM, ANQGSEA. Trimming removed 6 bases at V and 1 base at J, with 9 bases between. CDR3 length: 12 amino acids. The CDR3 region is CSVEDRNTEAFF. The CDR3 DNA reads as TGCAGCGTAGAGGACAGGAACACTGAAGCTTTCTTT.

In DNA form, the CDR3 reads TGCGCCAGCAGCCCGACCCCCGGGACAGGGGACAATGAGCAGTTCTTC. Encoded protein: CASSPTPGTGDNEQFF. The chain recombines TRBV5-1 with TRBJ2-1, with 10 bases aligning to TRBD1. The germline V gene encodes CDR1 SGHRS and CDR2 YFSETQ. The V gene end was trimmed by 4 bases and the J gene end by 5 bases; junction bases not matched to a gene: 9. The CDR3 loop spans 16 amino acids.

This sequence joins TRBV28 and TRBJ2-4, with TRBD1 as a possible D gene (5 bases). The CDR3 runs 15 residues. The germline V and J ends were trimmed by 2 bases and 0 bases, with 8 bases remaining between them. The germline V gene encodes CDR1 MDHEN and CDR2 SYDVKM. CDR3 loop: CASSLGALAKNIQYF. In nucleotides, the CDR3 is TGTGCCAGCAGTTTAGGGGCTCTAGCCAAAAACATTCAGTACTTC.

This clone was seen more than once but under ten times. CDR3 in amino acids: CASSSGLGMDEQYF. In nucleotides, the CDR3 is TGTGCCAGCAGCTCGGGACTAGGGATGGATGAGCAGTACTTC. The chain has TRBV5-4 and TRBJ2-7; 8 bases align to TRBD2. Germline trimming cut 3 bases from V and 7 bases from J; bases unmatched to any gene: 9. Germline lookup yields CDR1 SGHNT and CDR2 YYREEE (reference sequence). The CDR3 is 14 residues long.

This sequence joins TRBV27 and TRBJ1-1; tentatively, D is TRBD1 (5 bases). Trimming cost V 5 bases and J 2 bases, with 18 bases left between them. Looked up from germline, CDR1 is MNHEY and CDR2 is SMNVEV (reference sequence). This CDR3 has 16 amino acids. CDR3 residues: CASSPSRTGTNTEAFF. The CDR3 bases are TGTGCCAGCAGTCCATCTAGGACGGGGACTAACACTGAAGCTTTCTTT.

This chain links TRBV5-1 with TRBJ2-7; D call uncertain. Germline loops: CDR1 SGHRS, CDR2 YFSETQ. The CDR3 length is 13 residues. V lost 3 bases to trimming and J lost 0 bases, with 7 bases between them. In nucleotides, the CDR3 is TGCGCCAGCAGCTCACCGGGCTCCTACGAGCAGTACTTC. Protein sequence: CASSSPGSYEQYF.

CDR3 loop: CASSQIPMTGGNYGYTF. In DNA form, the CDR3 reads TGCGCCAGCAGCCAAATCCCAATGACAGGGGGTAACTATGGCTACACCTTC. The chain joins TRBV4-1 to TRBJ1-2, with TRBD1 matching over 9 bases. After removal of 2 bases from V and 1 base from J, the junction contained 8 bases not matched to a gene. Germline CDR1 and CDR2: MGHRA and YSYEKL. The CDR3 length is 17 residues.

Only one count was recorded for this clone. This rearrangement joins TRBV15 to TRBJ2-1, with unresolved D. The V end lost 5 bases, the J end lost 0 bases, and 26 bases lay between the germline ends. The germline gives CDR1 LNHNV, CDR2 YYDKDF (reference sequence). This CDR3 comprises 20 residues. CDR3 DNA sequence: TGTGCCACCAGCGGAAGAGATGTGGGCAGTATGATGAGCTCCTACAATGAGCAGTTCTTC. Its translation is CATSGRDVGSMMSSYNEQFF.

The genes are TRBV29-1 and TRBJ1-3; 7 bases align to TRBD1. Per germline, CDR1 SQVTM and CDR2 ANQGSEA. The J segment lost 4 bases and the V segment lost 6 bases, leaving 6 bases of the junction unmatched. The CDR3 runs to 13 residues. The CDR3 loop reads CSVGEQGGNTIYF. CDR3 coding DNA: TGCAGCGTGGGGGAACAGGGGGGAAACACCATATATTTT.

The CDR3 here is CASSFGTSGEDTQYF. Written as DNA, the CDR3 is TGTGCCAGCAGCTTTGGGACTAGCGGAGAAGATACGCAGTATTTT. The chain uses TRBV11-3 and TRBJ2-3; 11 bases match TRBD2. With 3 bases clipped from V and 5 bases from J, the junction kept 4 bases outside the gene matches. Germline V gene data show CDR1 as SGHNT and CDR2 as YENEEA. This CDR3 spans 15 amino acids.